This T cell receptor beta chain was obtained from a study of blood T cell repertoires in COVID-19. Across the study: The United States, Italy and Spain provided the acute and convalescent COVID-19 samples. From T cells, B-cell-depleted T cells, or PBMCs came the material, which was cDNA or gDNA.

Methods used by the authors: Amplification with reference gene primers provided the estimates of nucleated cell counts. Measured with immunoSEQ multiplex PCR; TCRdb has only the in-frame clones, and not every one. V and J calls plus clone size are reproduced from that table; the DNA served to infer D and trimming. Among approximately 77,000 clones listed, approximately 88% were seen once. V gave up 3 bases and J gave up 7 bases, with 16 bases separating them. This CDR3 is built from 14 residues. Germline CDR1 SGHRS, CDR2 YFSETQ. The clonotype originates from a woman aged 80 or over with acute or convalescent COVID-19. Sequencing used peripheral blood. The rearrangement links TRBV5-1 to TRBJ1-2; TRBD1 might be the D (6 bases). The CDR3 sequence: CASSSTPGVGGYTF. DNA of the CDR3: TGCGCCAGCAGCTCCACCCCAGGGGTTGGTGGCTACACCTTC.